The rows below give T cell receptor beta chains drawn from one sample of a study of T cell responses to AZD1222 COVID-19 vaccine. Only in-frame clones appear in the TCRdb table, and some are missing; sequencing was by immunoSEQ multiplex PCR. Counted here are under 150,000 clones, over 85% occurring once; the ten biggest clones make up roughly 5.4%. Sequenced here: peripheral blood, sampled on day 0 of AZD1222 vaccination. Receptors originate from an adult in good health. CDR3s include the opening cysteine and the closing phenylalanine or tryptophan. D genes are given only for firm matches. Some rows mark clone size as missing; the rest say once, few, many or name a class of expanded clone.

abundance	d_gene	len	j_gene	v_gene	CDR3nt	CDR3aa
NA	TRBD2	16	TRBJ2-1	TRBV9	TGTGCCAGCAGCGAATTGACGAGCGGGGGGTTCGGTGAGCAGTTCTTC	CASSELTSGGFGEQFF
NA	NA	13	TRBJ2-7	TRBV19	TGTGCCAGTAGTGTCCAGCGTGGGTCCGAGCAGTACTTC	CASSVQRGSEQYF
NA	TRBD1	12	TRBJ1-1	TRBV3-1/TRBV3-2	TGTGCCAGCAGCCCCAGCAGACAGGGAGCTTTCTTT	CASSPSRQGAFF
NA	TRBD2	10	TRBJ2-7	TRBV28	TGTGCCAGCGGTCGGGGGGGTACGTACTTC	CASGRGGTYF
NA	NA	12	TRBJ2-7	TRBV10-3	TGTGCCATCGGAGCCGGATCCTACGAGCAGTACTTC	CAIGAGSYEQYF
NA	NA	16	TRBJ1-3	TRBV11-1	TGTGCCAGCAGCTTCCTTGCAGCCAACTCTGGAAACACCATATATTTT	CASSFLAANSGNTIYF
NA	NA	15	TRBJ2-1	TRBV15	TGTGCCACCAGCAGAGCGGGACGACTCGATTGGGAGCAGTTCTTC	CATSRAGRLDWEQFF
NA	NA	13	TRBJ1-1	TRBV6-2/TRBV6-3	TGTGCCAGCAGTTACGATGCGACCACGGAAGCTTTCTTT	CASSYDATTEAFF
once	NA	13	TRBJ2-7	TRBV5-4	TGTGCCAGCAGCCAAAAGGGGGGATACGAGCAGTACTTC	CASSQKGGYEQYF
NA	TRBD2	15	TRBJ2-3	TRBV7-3	TGTGCCAGCAGCCCAATAGCGGGAGGCGGAGATACGCAGTATTTT	CASSPIAGGGDTQYF
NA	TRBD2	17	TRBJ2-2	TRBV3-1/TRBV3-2	TGTGCCAGCAGCCAAGTTACTAGCGGGAGGTGGACCGGGGAGCTGTTTTTT	CASSQVTSGRWTGELFF
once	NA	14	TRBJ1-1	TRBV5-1	TGCGCCAGCAGCTTGTCCAGGGGTAGCGCTGAAGCTTTCTTT	CASSLSRGSAEAFF
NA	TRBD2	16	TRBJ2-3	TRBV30	TGTGCCTGGAGGGCCACTACTAGCGGTTGGACAGATACGCAGTATTTT	CAWRATTSGWTDTQYF
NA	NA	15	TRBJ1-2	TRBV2	TGTGCCAGCAGTCTTCCAGGGTCCAATAACTATGGCTACACCTTC	CASSLPGSNNYGYTF
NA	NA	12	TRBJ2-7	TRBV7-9	TGTGCCAGCAGCTCGGCTACCTACGAGCAGTACTTC	CASSSATYEQYF
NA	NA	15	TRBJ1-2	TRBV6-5	TGTGCCAGCAGGATGGGTTCAGGGGCCCAATATGGCTACACCTTC	CASRMGSGAQYGYTF
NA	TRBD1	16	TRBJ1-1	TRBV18	TGTGCCAGCTCAAACAGACAGGGCGTGATGAACACTGAAGCTTTCTTT	CASSNRQGVMNTEAFF
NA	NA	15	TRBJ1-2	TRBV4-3	TGCGCCAGCAGCCAAATGGACAGACACTCTTGGGGCTACACCTTC	CASSQMDRHSWGYTF
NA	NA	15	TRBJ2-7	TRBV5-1	TGCGCCAGCAGCTTGACAGCGGGCGGTGGGTACGAGCAGTACTTC	CASSLTAGGGYEQYF
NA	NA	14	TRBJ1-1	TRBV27	TGTGCCAGCAGTTTATCAGGGCAGAACACTGAAGCTTTCTTT	CASSLSGQNTEAFF
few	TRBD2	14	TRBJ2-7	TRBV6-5	TGTGCCAGCAGTAGGGGACTAGCGGTCTACGAGCAGTACTTC	CASSRGLAVYEQYF
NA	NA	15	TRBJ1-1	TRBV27	TGTGCCAGCAGTTTATATCAGGGGAGGGGTATTGAAGCTTTCTTT	CASSLYQGRGIEAFF
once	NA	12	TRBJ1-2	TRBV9	TGTGCCAGCAGCGTAGGCGCGAAAGGCTACACCTTC	CASSVGAKGYTF
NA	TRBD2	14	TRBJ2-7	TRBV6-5	TGTGCCAGCAGTCGGACTAGCGGGAACGACGAGCAGTACTTC	CASSRTSGNDEQYF
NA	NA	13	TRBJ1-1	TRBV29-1	TGCAGCGTTGAACAGGGACAAGGTACTGAAGCTTTCTTT	CSVEQGQGTEAFF
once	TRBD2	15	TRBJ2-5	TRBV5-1	TGCGCCAGCAGCCAGATGCGGGGGGGCTACGAGACCCAGTACTTC	CASSQMRGGYETQYF
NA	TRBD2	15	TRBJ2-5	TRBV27	TGTGCCAGCAGGGGGCTAGCGGGGCCCCCAGGGACCCAGTACTTC	CASRGLAGPPGTQYF
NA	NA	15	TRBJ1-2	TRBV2	TGTGCCAGCTATCTCCCAGCGGGAACCCTCTATGGCTACACCTTC	CASYLPAGTLYGYTF
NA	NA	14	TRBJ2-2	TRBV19	TGTGCCAGTAGTATAGAGGAGTTTACCGGGGAGCTGTTTTTT	CASSIEEFTGELFF
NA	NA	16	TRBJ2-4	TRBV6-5	TGTGCCAGCAGTTACGGACAGACTTTAGCCAAAAACATTCAGTACTTC	CASSYGQTLAKNIQYF
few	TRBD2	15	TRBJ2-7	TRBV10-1	TGCGCCAGCAGCGAGCGGGGGGCCTACTCCTACGAGCAGTACTTC	CASSERGAYSYEQYF
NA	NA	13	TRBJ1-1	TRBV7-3	TGTGCCAGCAGCTTATTGCGGAACACTGAAGCTTTCTTT	CASSLLRNTEAFF
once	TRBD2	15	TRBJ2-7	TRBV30	TGTGCCTGGAGTACGGGACTAGCGCTCCCCTACGAGCAGTACTTC	CAWSTGLALPYEQYF
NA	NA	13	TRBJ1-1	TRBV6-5	TGTGCCAGCAGACAGGGTGGGCGGACTGAAGCTTTCTTT	CASRQGGRTEAFF
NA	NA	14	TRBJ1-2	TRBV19	TGTGCCAGTAGTATAAGGTACCCCGTGGATGGCTACACCTTC	CASSIRYPVDGYTF
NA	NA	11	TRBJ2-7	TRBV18	TGTGCCAGCTCACCTGCGGGGGAGCAGTACTTC	CASSPAGEQYF
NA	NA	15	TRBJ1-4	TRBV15	TGTGCCACCAGCAGAGTCGGGTCGGGTAATGAAAAACTGTTTTTT	CATSRVGSGNEKLFF
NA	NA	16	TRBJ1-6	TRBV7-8	TGTGCCAGCAGCTTAGACGATTCAGGCTTTAATTCACCCCTCCACTTT	CASSLDDSGFNSPLHF
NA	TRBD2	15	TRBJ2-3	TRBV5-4	TGTGCCAGCAGCTTAGCGGGGGACAGCACAGATACGCAGTATTTT	CASSLAGDSTDTQYF
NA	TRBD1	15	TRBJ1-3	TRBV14	TGTGCCAGCAGCCAAGAGACAGGGGCTGGAAACACCATATATTTT	CASSQETGAGNTIYF
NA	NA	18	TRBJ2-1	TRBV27	TGTGCCAGCAGCCCAGGGGGGCGCTTCCGCGACCGTCAGAATGAGCAGTTCTTC	CASSPGGRFRDRQNEQFF
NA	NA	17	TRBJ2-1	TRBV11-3	TGTGCCAGCAGCTGGGGTACAGGAGCAAGCTCCTACAATGAGCAGTTCTTC	CASSWGTGASSYNEQFF
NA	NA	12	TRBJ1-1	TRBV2	TGTGCCAGCAAGGAGAAGAACACTGAAGCTTTCTTT	CASKEKNTEAFF
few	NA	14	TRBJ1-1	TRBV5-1	TGCGCCAGCAGCTTGACAGGGCCGAACACTGAAGCTTTCTTT	CASSLTGPNTEAFF
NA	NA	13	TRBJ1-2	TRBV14	TGTGCCAGCAGCCGCGTGGCTAACTATGGCTACACCTTC	CASSRVANYGYTF
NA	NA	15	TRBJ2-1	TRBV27	TGTGCCAGCAGGGGGGGGCCCCCTTGGGGCAATGAGCAGTTCTTC	CASRGGPPWGNEQFF
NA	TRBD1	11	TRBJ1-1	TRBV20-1	TGCAGTCCTGGACAGGGCCCTGAAGCTTTCTTT	CSPGQGPEAFF
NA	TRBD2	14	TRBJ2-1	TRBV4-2	TGTGCCAGCAGTCGCCAAGGAGCGGGGTGGGAGCAGTTCTTC	CASSRQGAGWEQFF
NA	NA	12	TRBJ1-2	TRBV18	TGTGCCAGCTCAGATCAACGGGATGGCTACACCTTC	CASSDQRDGYTF
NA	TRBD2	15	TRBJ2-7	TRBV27	TGTGCCAGCAGGCCCGGGACTAGCCCAACCTACGAGCAGTACTTC	CASRPGTSPTYEQYF
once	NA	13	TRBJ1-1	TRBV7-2	TGTGCCAGCAGCTCGTACGTCAGCACTGAAGCTTTCTTT	CASSSYVSTEAFF
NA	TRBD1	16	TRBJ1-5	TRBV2	TGTGCCAGCAGTAGACAGGGGATGAATAGCAATCAGCCCCAGCATTTT	CASSRQGMNSNQPQHF
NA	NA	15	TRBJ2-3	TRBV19	TGTGCCAGTAGTATGGCGTCAGGGAGCACAGATACGCAGTATTTT	CASSMASGSTDTQYF
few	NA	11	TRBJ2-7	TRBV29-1	TGCAGCGTGGGGAAGGGATACGAGCAGTACTTC	CSVGKGYEQYF
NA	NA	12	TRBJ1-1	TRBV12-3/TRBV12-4	TGTGCCAGTCGATGGGGGAGAGATGAAGCTTTCTTT	CASRWGRDEAFF